The table lists the clone carrying this T cell receptor beta chain with a few counts. The data were obtained in a study of blood T cell repertoires in COVID-19. The CDR3 length is 18 residues. V lost 1 base and J lost 3, with 18 bases in between. Germline lookup yields CDR1 MGHRA and CDR2 YSYEKL. The repertoire was sequenced with immunoSEQ multiplex PCR; TCRdb's copy has only in-frame clones and lacks some. The table shows 150,000 to 200,000 clones, with 75% to 90% occurring only once. This sequence originates from a woman in her sixties with acute or convalescent COVID-19. The sample consisted of peripheral blood. This rearrangement joins TRBV4-1 to TRBJ1-4; D gene unclear. DNA of the CDR3: TGCGCCAGCAGCCAAGTTGGTCCCCCGATGGGAGCTAATGAAAAACTGTTTTTT. This gives the protein CASSQVGPPMGANEKLFF.